This T cell receptor (beta chain) stems from a study of CD8 T cells in Susac syndrome. Study-wide findings and caveats: The study conceded that relatively few individuals underwent its TCR sequencing and HLA analysis.

An input of about 0.5 to 1 ug of RNA was subjected to reverse transcription using random hexamers. TCRdb processed the immunoSEQ multiplex PCR reads anew with MiXCR; each CDR3 protein has one entry. The table shows a few hundred thousand distinct CDR3 sequences, with around 93% occurring only once. Concerning this clonotype itself: Its antigen is still unknown.

CDR1 is SGHDN, CDR2 FVKESK, per germline. The CDR3 consists of 13 residues. Trimming pared 0 bases from V and 5 bases from J, leaving 7 bases between. The sequence was obtained from a human donor with Susac syndrome. V usage is TRBV14 and J usage is TRBJ1-2; D is undetermined. The specimen sequenced was CD4+ T cells from PBMCs. The CDR3 reads CASSQDLQYGYTF. CDR3 DNA sequence: TGTGCCAGCAGCCAAGATCTGCAGTATGGCTACACCTTC. Using reference TRBV14 and TRBJ1-2 for the parts outside the CDR3, the full variable domain is EAGVTQFPSHSVIEKGQTVTLRCDPISGHDNLYWYRRVMGKEIKFLLHFVKESKQDESGMPNNRFLAERTGGTYSTLKVQPAELEDSGVYFCASSQDLQYGYTFGSGTRLTVV.